This is a list of T cell receptor beta chains from one sample in a study of shared clonotypes between healthy human individuals. TCRdb's copy holds only in-frame clones and misses some; the assay was immunoSEQ multiplex PCR. Among about 2,200,000 clones listed, 85% to 95% were seen once. The sequenced sample was naive CD8+ T cells from PBMCs. All receptors come from a man aged 18-30 years in good health. Some clones in this sample may be carry-over from other donors' samples. CDR3s include the opening cysteine and the closing phenylalanine or tryptophan. The order of the fields is CDR3 length, J gene, D gene, V gene, CDR3 protein, CDR3 DNA. D genes are given only for firm matches.

16 TRBJ2-3 . TRBV9 CASSVAAGQSTDTQYF TGTGCCAGCAGCGTAGCGGCGGGACAAAGCACAGATACGCAGTATTTT
14 TRBJ1-4 TRBD1 TRBV5-4 CASSLTGGEEKLFF TGTGCCAGCAGCTTAACAGGGGGCGAGGAAAAACTGTTTTTT
13 TRBJ2-7 . TRBV2 CATKVGSSYEQYF TGTGCCACCAAGGTCGGTAGCTCCTACGAGCAGTACTTC
12 TRBJ1-1 . TRBV11-2 CASSSRATEAFF TGTGCCAGCAGCTCTAGGGCGACTGAAGCTTTCTTT
13 TRBJ2-7 TRBD2 TRBV6-1 CASRTSGDYEQYF TGTGCCAGTCGGACTAGCGGGGACTACGAGCAGTACTTC
16 TRBJ2-7 TRBD2 TRBV5-4 CASSFGIAGGTYEQYF TGTGCCAGCAGCTTCGGGATAGCGGGAGGGACCTACGAGCAGTACTTC
17 TRBJ2-7 . TRBV4-1 CASSQAPPIGITYEQYF TGCGCCAGCAGCCAAGCTCCCCCCATTGGGATAACTTACGAGCAGTACTTC
17 TRBJ2-7 TRBD2 TRBV6-1 CASSEASFSGSRYEQYF TGTGCCAGCAGTGAAGCGAGTTTTAGCGGGAGTCGGTACGAGCAGTACTTC
15 TRBJ2-7 . TRBV6-5 CASSYRPSLDYEQYF TGTGCCAGCAGTTACCGACCCAGCCTTGACTACGAGCAGTACTTC
13 TRBJ2-2 . TRBV7-9 CASSLGVSGELFF TGTGCCAGCAGCCTAGGGGTATCCGGGGAGCTGTTTTTT
15 TRBJ2-7 TRBD1 TRBV28 CASSTTGGVSYEQYF TGTGCCAGCAGTACAACAGGGGGAGTCTCCTACGAGCAGTACTTC
15 TRBJ2-3 . TRBV29-1 CSVGDQETSTDTQYF TGCAGCGTTGGAGACCAGGAGACTAGCACAGATACGCAGTATTTT
15 TRBJ2-7 . TRBV7-9 CASSGSGGGDHEQYF TGTGCCAGCTCCGGCTCAGGGGGAGGGGACCACGAGCAGTACTTC
14 TRBJ2-1 TRBD2 TRBV27 CASSLRAGSNEQFF TGTGCCAGCAGTTTACGAGCGGGATCCAATGAGCAGTTCTTC
14 TRBJ1-3 TRBD1 TRBV28 CASRRQGSGNTIYF TGTGCCAGCAGAAGACAGGGGTCCGGAAACACCATATATTTT
15 TRBJ2-7 TRBD1 TRBV9 CASSVGGQGAGEQYF TGTGCCAGCAGCGTAGGTGGACAGGGGGCGGGCGAGCAGTACTTC
15 TRBJ2-3 . TRBV6-5 CASSYLTPNTDTQYF TGTGCCAGCAGTTACCTGACACCTAACACAGATACGCAGTATTTT
14 TRBJ2-7 . TRBV9 CASSLRGTSYEQYF TGTGCCAGCAGCCTACGAGGGACTTCCTACGAGCAGTACTTC
15 TRBJ1-1 . TRBV9 CASSGGAEGTTEAFF TGTGCCAGCAGCGGAGGTGCAGAGGGGACTACTGAAGCTTTCTTT
14 TRBJ2-1 . TRBV27 CASSGAGPYNEQFF TGTGCCAGCAGCGGGGCGGGACCCTACAATGAGCAGTTCTTC
15 TRBJ2-3 TRBD2 TRBV5-1 CASSLKLRTSEEEYF TGCGCCAGCAGCTTAAAACTCAGGACTAGCGAGGAGGAGTATTTT
15 TRBJ2-7 TRBD2 TRBV5-4 CASSGGASGIYEQYF TGTGCCAGCAGCGGAGGCGCTAGCGGGATTTACGAGCAGTACTTC